This passage covers 20 T cell receptor beta chains from one sample sequenced in a study of identical twins. From the 5' RACE reads, TCRdb called clonotypes with MiXCR, one entry per CDR3 protein. The sample holds about 690,000 distinct CDR3 sequences, less than 25% seen once. The same sample was also used in a study of T cells expressing NK-cell markers.

The specimen sequenced was PBMCs. These receptors originate from a woman younger than 35 in good health.

This clonotype has more than one count but fewer than ten. V is TRBV7-9 and J is TRBJ2-7; tentative D call: TRBD1 (6 bases). CDR3 length: 15 residues. From germline, CDR1 is SEHNR and CDR2 FQNEAQ (reference sequence). V lost 0 bases and J 3 bases, leaving 12 bases between the germline ends. CDR3 amino acids: CASSLATGYRYEQYF. The CDR3 DNA sequence: TGTGCCAGCAGCTTAGCGACAGGCTACCGCTACGAGCAGTACTTC. Using reference TRBV7-9 and TRBJ2-7 for the parts outside the CDR3, the full variable domain is DTGVSQNPRHKITKRGQNVTFRCDPISEHNRLYWYRQTLGQGPEFLTYFQNEAQLEKSRLLSDRFSAERPKGSFSTLEIQRTEQGDSAMYLCASSLATGYRYEQYFGPGTRLTVT.

This clonotype was observed at least ten times. The V call is TRBV20-1, the J call TRBJ2-3; 8 bases are shared with TRBD2. CDR3 length equals 14 residues. Germline V gene lookup returns CDR1 DFQATT and CDR2 SNEGSKA (reference sequence). V was pared by 3 bases and J by 8 bases, with 10 bases of the junction left unmatched. The CDR3 DNA follows: TGCAGTGCTAGTTCCGGGGGGGCCGGGGGTACGCAGTATTTT. Its protein product is CSASSGGAGGTQYF.

This clonotype was counted between two and nine times. The chain couples TRBV20-1 to TRBJ2-2, with TRBD2 as a possible D gene (7 bases). The CDR3 loop spans 19 amino acids. CDR1 DFQATT and CDR2 SNEGSKA come from the germline V gene (reference sequence). The V end was cut by 3 bases, the J end by 3 bases, with 26 bases between. The CDR3 loop reads CSARTGTRRGGGDTGELFF. The CDR3 DNA reads as TGCAGTGCTAGGACCGGGACTCGAAGGGGGGGAGGTGACACCGGGGAGCTGTTTTTT.

In its sample, this clonotype was seen a few times. The rearrangement joins TRBV4-3 to TRBJ2-6, with D perhaps being TRBD1 or TRBD2 (6 bases each). Germline V gene data show CDR1 as LGHNA and CDR2 as YSLEER. The length of the CDR3 is 16 residues. Trimming cost V 0 bases and J 3 bases, with 9 bases left between them. The CDR3 spells CASSQEGGHGANVLTF. The DNA for the CDR3 is TGCGCCAGCAGCCAAGAAGGGGGGCATGGGGCCAACGTCCTGACTTTC.

V is TRBV7-6 and J is TRBJ2-7, with TRBD2 identical over 12 bases. Germline values: CDR1 SGHVS, CDR2 FNYEAQ. V lost 1 base, J lost 4 bases, and 5 bases stayed unmatched. CDR3 length: 16 amino acids. CDR3 sequence reads: CASSLGTSGGFYEQYF. CDR3 coding DNA: TGTGCCAGCAGCTTAGGCACTAGCGGGGGGTTTTACGAGCAGTACTTC.

This clonotype was found a few times. V is TRBV12-3 or TRBV12-4 and J is TRBJ1-1, with D hard to call. This CDR3 contains 13 residues. V shed 2 bases and J shed 7 bases, with 11 bases lying between them. CDR3 DNA: TGTGCCAGCAGTTTAACAATCCTTAGTGAAGCTTTCTTT. The encoded protein is CASSLTILSEAFF.

This chain links TRBV20-1 with TRBJ2-1; TRBD2 matches at 11 bases. Per the germline V gene, CDR1 is DFQATT and CDR2 is SNEGSKA (reference sequence). With 5 bases clipped from V and 5 bases from J, the junction kept 5 bases outside the gene matches. The CDR3 is made up of 14 amino acids. As DNA, the CDR3 is TGCAGTGCTGGGTCACTAGCGGGGGACAATGAGCAGTTCTTC. It encodes CSAGSLAGDNEQFF.

This clonotype was detected a few times. The rearrangement links TRBV7-2 to TRBJ2-7, with D possibly TRBD2 on 6 matching bases. Germline CDR1 SGHTA, CDR2 FQGNSA. V dropped 3 bases and J dropped 0 bases, with 9 bases sitting between them. CDR3 length: 14 residues. The DNA for the CDR3 is TGTGCCAGCAGCTTTGTCGGGAGCTCCTACGAGCAGTACTTC. Protein: CASSFVGSSYEQYF. The variable domain in full, with the rest retrieved from reference TRBV7-2 and TRBJ2-7, is GAGVSQSPSNKVTEKGKDVELRCDPISGHTALYWYRQSLGQGLEFLIYFQGNSAPDKSGLPSDRFSAERTGGSVSTLTIQRTQQEDSAVYLCASSFVGSSYEQYFGPGTRLTVT.

The chain combines TRBV7-2 with TRBJ2-1; D may be TRBD2 (5 bases). This CDR3 contains 14 residues. Deletions cut 5 bases from V and 2 bases from J, with 10 bases between. CDR1 is SGHTA, CDR2 FQGNSA, per germline. CDR3 sequence (DNA): TGTGCCAGCAGCCCAGTGAGGGCCTACAATGAGCAGTTCTTC. Encoded protein: CASSPVRAYNEQFF.

This clonotype was seen a few times. The V gene is TRBV19, the J gene TRBJ1-4; the D gene is possibly TRBD1 (6 bases). There are 14 residues in the CDR3. Germline CDR1 LNHDA, CDR2 SQIVND (reference sequence). V was trimmed by 6 bases and J by 8 bases, leaving 16 bases between them. The CDR3 DNA reads as TGTGCCAGTAGGAACACCGGGGGCGGAGAAAAACTGTTTTTT. This translates into CASRNTGGGEKLFF.

This clonotype was counted a few times. The chain couples TRBV29-1 to TRBJ2-7; possible D gene TRBD1, 5 bases. The CDR3 totals 12 residues. Germline lookup yields CDR1 SQVTM and CDR2 ANQGSEA. The ends were cut back, 8 bases at V and 2 bases at J, with 13 bases in the middle. The CDR3 nucleotides are TGCAGCACGCAGGGTAACGCCTACGAGCAGTACTTC. Translated, it gives CSTQGNAYEQYF.

This clonotype was recorded a few times. V is TRBV9 and J is TRBJ2-1; 7 nucleotides align to TRBD2. The CDR3 covers 17 residues. The ends lost 0 bases at V and 4 bases at J; junction bases unmatched: 10. CDR1 and CDR2 (germline): SGDLS, YYNGEE. The CDR3: CASSVAIGLAVYNEQFF. In DNA form, the CDR3 reads TGTGCCAGCAGCGTAGCAATAGGGCTAGCGGTTTACAATGAGCAGTTCTTC.

This clonotype turned up a few times. V and J are TRBV20-1 and TRBJ2-3; perhaps TRBD2 as D (6 bases). V lost 3 bases, J lost 1 base, and 11 bases lay in between. Germline CDR1 and CDR2: DFQATT and SNEGSKA (reference sequence). The CDR3 totals 14 residues. The CDR3 DNA is TGCAGTGCTAGTATGCCGGGAGGCACAGATACGCAGTATTTT. Translation gives CSASMPGGTDTQYF.

This sequence joins TRBV11-3 and TRBJ2-3; the D gene is possibly TRBD2 (5 bases). CDR1 is SGHNT and CDR2 is YENEEA in the germline V gene. The germline V and J ends were trimmed by 3 bases and 9 bases, with 19 bases remaining between them. The CDR3 runs to 15 residues. The CDR3, as DNA: TGTGCCAGCAGCTTCCACTCGGGCCCCGGGGAGACGCAGTATTTT. Translating it yields CASSFHSGPGETQYF.

This clonotype was detected ten times or more. The rearrangement uses TRBV12-3 or TRBV12-4 and TRBJ2-7; 7 bases map to TRBD1. The ends lost 5 bases at V and 2 bases at J; junction bases unmatched: 3. The CDR3 consists of 13 residues. The DNA of the CDR3 is TGTGCCAGCAGTCGGGACAGCACCTACGAGCAGTACTTC. This encodes CASSRDSTYEQYF.

This clonotype was detected a few times. The chain links TRBV29-1 to TRBJ2-2; D not certain. The CDR3 is 12 amino acids. Per the germline V gene, CDR1 is SQVTM and CDR2 is ANQGSEA. V was clipped by 6 bases and J by 4 bases, with 9 bases between them. The CDR3 region has the DNA TGCAGCGTGAGTCCGAGCACCGGGGAGCTGTTTTTT. It specifies CSVSPSTGELFF.

This chain joins TRBV18 and TRBJ2-1, with TRBD1 identical over 8 bases. CDR1 is KGHSH, CDR2 LQKENI, per germline. The length of the CDR3 is 17 residues. J gave up 7 bases and V 0 bases, and 11 bases lay outside the gene matches. CDR3 coding DNA: TGTGCCAGCTCACCACCTTGGGGCAGGGGGCCCCCGAATGAGCAGTTCTTC. Translating gives CASSPPWGRGPPNEQFF.

This rearrangement joins TRBV5-1 to TRBJ2-3; 10 nucleotides align to TRBD2. V was clipped by 7 bases and J by 6 bases; unmatched bases: 11. Germline-derived CDR1 and CDR2 are SGHRS and YFSETQ. CDR3 length equals 15 residues. The CDR3 DNA sequence: TGCGCCAGCGGCTCTAGCGGGGGAGGTTACGATACGCAGTATTTT. Translated: CASGSSGGGYDTQYF.

The chain joins TRBV4-3 to TRBJ2-1, with 11 bases that match TRBD2. The V gene's germline CDR1 is LGHNA and CDR2 YSLEER. This CDR3 contains 17 residues. V gave up 4 bases and J gave up 5 bases; unmatched junction bases: 10. CDR3 loop: CASSLYFTSGRDNEQFF. CDR3 nucleotides: TGCGCCAGCAGCCTTTATTTCACTAGCGGGAGAGACAATGAGCAGTTCTTC.

The chain combines TRBV7-9 with TRBJ2-1, with 8 bases lining up with TRBD1. This CDR3 has 15 amino acids. CDR1 SEHNR and CDR2 FQNEAQ come from the germline V gene (reference sequence). Losses at the gene ends were 2 bases for V and 5 bases for J; bases not matched to a gene: 5. CDR3 coding DNA: TGTGCCAGCAGCTTACGACAGGGGTCCCACAATGAGCAGTTCTTC. Encoded protein: CASSLRQGSHNEQFF.